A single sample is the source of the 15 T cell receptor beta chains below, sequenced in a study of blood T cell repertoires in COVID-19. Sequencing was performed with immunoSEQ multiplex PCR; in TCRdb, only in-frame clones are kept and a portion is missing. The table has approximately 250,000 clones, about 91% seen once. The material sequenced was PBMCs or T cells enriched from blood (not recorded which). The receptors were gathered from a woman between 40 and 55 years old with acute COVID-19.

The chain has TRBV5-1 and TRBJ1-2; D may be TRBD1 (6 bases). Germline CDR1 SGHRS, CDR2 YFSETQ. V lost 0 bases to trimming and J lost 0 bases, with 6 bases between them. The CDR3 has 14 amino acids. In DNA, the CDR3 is TGCGCCAGCAGCTTGGAGGGGGCTAACTATGGCTACACCTTC. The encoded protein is CASSLEGANYGYTF. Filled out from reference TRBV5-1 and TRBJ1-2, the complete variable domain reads KAGVTQTPRYLIKTRGQQVTLSCSPISGHRSVSWYQQTPGQGLQFLFEYFSETQRNKGNFPGRFSGRQFSNSRSEMNVSTLELGDSALYLCASSLEGANYGYTFGSGTRLTVV.

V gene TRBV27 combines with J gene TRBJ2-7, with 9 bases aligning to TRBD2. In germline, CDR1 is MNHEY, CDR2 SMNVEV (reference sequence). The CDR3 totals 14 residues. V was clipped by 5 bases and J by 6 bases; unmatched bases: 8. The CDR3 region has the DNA TGTGCCAGCAGTCAATCTAGCGGGGTCCGCGAGCAGTACGTC. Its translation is CASSQSSGVREQYV.

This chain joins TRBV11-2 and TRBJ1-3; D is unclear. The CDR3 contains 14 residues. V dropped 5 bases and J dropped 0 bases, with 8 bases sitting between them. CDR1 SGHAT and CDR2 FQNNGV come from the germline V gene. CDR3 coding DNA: TGTGCCAGCAGCACACCCCCCTCTGGAAACACCATATATTTT. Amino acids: CASSTPPSGNTIYF.

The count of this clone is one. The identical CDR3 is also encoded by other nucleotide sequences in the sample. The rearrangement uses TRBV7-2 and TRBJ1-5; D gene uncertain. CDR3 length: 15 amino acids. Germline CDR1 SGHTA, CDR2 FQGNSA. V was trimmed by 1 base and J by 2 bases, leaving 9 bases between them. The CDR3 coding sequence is TGTGCCAGCAGCTTAGGGTGGGGAGGCAATCAGCCCCAGCATTTT. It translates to CASSLGWGGNQPQHF.

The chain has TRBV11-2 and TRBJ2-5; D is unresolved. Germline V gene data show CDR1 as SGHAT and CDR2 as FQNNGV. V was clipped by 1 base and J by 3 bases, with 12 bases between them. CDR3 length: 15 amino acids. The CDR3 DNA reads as TGTGCCAGCAGCTTAGGAAGTCTGCGCAAAGAGACCCAGTACTTC. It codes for CASSLGSLRKETQYF.

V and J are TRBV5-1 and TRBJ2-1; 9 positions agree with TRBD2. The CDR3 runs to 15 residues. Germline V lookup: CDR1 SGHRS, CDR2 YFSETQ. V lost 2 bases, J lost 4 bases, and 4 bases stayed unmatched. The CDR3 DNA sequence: TGCGCCAGCAGCTTAAGGACTAGCGTTTACAATGAGCAGTTCTTC. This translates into CASSLRTSVYNEQFF.

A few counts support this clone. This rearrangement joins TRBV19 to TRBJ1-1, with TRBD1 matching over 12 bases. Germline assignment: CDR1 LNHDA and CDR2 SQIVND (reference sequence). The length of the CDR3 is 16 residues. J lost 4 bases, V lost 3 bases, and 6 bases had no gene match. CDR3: CASSMRDRGPSTEAFF. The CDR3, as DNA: TGTGCCAGTAGTATGCGGGACAGGGGGCCGAGCACTGAAGCTTTCTTT.

The CDR3 DNA reads as TGTGCCAGCAGCGTAGGCTCAGGGGGCGCCGGGAGCTATGGCTACACCTTC. It codes for CASSVGSGGAGSYGYTF. The chain links TRBV9 to TRBJ1-2; 8 bases match TRBD1. The germline V gene has CDR1 SGDLS and CDR2 YYNGEE. The CDR3 runs 17 residues. Trimming cost V 0 bases and J 4 bases; bases outside gene matches: 11.

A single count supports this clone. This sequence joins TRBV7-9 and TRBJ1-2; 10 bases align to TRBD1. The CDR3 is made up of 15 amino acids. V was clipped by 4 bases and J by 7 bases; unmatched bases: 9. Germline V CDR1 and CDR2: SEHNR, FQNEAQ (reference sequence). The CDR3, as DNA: TGTGCCAGCAGCTACGGGACAGGGGACGTTGCTGGCTACACCTTC. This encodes CASSYGTGDVAGYTF.

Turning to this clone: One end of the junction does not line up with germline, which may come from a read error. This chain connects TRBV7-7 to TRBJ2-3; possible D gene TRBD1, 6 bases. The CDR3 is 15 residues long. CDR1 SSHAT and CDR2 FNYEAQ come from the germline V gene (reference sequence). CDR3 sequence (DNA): TGTGCTAGCAGCTCCCAGGGGAGTAGCACAGATACGCAGTATTTT. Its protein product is CASSSQGSSTDTQYF. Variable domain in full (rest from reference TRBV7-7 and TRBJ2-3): GAGVSQSPRYKVTKRGQDVTLRCDPISSHATLYWYQQALGQGPEFLTYFNYEAQPDKSGLPSDRFSAERPEGSISTLTIQRTEQRDSAMYRCASSSQGSSTDTQYFGPGTRLTVL.

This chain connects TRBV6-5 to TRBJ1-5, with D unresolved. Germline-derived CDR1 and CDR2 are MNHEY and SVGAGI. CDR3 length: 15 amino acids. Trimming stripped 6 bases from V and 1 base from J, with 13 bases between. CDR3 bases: TGTGCCAGCAGGTGGGTCCCGGGGAGCAATCAGCCCCAGCATTTT. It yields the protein CASRWVPGSNQPQHF.

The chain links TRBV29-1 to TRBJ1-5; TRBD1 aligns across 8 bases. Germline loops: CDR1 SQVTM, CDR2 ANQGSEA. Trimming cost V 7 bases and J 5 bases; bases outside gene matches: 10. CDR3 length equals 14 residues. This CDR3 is CSARTGNLHQPQHF. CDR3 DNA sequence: TGCAGCGCCAGGACAGGGAATTTACATCAGCCCCAGCATTTT.

The CDR3 DNA reads as TGTGCCAGCAGCGTAGTTGGGGGCGGTTTGGTCACCGGGGAGCTGTTTTTT. This sequence encodes CASSVVGGGLVTGELFF. The genes are TRBV9 and TRBJ2-2, with D maybe TRBD1 (6 bases). CDR1 and CDR2 from the germline V gene are SGDLS and YYNGEE. The length of the CDR3 is 17 residues. The ends were cut back, 0 bases at V and 4 bases at J, with 16 bases in the middle.

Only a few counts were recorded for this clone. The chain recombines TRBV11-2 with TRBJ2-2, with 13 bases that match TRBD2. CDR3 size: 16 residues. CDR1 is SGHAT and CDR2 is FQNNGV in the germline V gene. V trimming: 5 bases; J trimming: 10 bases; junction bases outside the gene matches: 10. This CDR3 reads CASSTRLAGGLAELFF. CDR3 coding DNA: TGTGCCAGCAGCACCCGACTAGCGGGAGGTCTGGCGGAGCTGTTTTTT.

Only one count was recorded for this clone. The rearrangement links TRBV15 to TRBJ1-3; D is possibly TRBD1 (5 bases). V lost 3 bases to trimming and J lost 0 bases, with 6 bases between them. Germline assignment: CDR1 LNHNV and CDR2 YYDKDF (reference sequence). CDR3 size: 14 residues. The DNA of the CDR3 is TGTGCCACCAGCAGGGACAACTCTGGAAACACCATATATTTT. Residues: CATSRDNSGNTIYF.